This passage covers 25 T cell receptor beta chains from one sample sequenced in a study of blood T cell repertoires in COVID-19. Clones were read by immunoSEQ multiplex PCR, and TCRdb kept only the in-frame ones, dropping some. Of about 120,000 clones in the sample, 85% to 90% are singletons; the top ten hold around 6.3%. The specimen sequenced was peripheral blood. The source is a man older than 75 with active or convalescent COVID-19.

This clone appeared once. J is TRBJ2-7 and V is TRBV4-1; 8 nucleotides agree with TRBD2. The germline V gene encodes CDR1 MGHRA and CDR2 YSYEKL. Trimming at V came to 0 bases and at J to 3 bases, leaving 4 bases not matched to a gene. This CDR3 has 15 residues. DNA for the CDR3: TGCGCCAGCAGCCAAGATCCGGGACTAGACTACGAGCAGTACTTC. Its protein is CASSQDPGLDYEQYF.

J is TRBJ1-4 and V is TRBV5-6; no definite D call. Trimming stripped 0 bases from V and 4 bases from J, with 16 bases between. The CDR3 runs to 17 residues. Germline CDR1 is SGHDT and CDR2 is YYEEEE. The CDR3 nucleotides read TGTGCCAGCAGCTTGGGTCGGAGAGGGCTCGGTAATGAAAAACTGTTTTTT. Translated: CASSLGRRGLGNEKLFF.

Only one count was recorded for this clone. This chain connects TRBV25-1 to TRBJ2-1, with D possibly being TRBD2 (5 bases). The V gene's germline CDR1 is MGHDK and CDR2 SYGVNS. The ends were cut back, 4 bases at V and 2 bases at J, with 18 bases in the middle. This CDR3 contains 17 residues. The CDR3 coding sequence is TGTGCCAGCAGTGGACGGGGTGGCGGATTTACCTACAATGAGCAGTTCTTC. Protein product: CASSGRGGGFTYNEQFF.

The CDR3 region is CASSPRRANTGELFF. The CDR3 nucleotides read TGTGCCAGCAGCCCACGGCGGGCCAACACCGGGGAGCTGTTTTTT. This chain uses TRBV2 with TRBJ2-2, with D possibly matching TRBD2 (5 bases). Trimming stripped 6 bases from V and 2 bases from J, with 13 bases between. CDR3 size: 15 residues. Germline values: CDR1 SNHLY, CDR2 FYNNEI.

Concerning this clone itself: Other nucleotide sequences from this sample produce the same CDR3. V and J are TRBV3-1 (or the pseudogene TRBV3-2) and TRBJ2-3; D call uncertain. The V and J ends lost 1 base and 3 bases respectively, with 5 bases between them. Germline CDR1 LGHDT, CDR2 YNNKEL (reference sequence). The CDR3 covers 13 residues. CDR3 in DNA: TGTGCCAGCAGCCAAGGCAGGACAGATACGCAGTATTTT. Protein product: CASSQGRTDTQYF.

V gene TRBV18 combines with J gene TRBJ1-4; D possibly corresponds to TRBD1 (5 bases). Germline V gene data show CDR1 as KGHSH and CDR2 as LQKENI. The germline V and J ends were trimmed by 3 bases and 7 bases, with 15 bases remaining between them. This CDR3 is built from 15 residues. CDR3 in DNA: TGTGCCAGCTCACCCCGCGAGGGACTGGCTGAAAAACTGTTTTTT. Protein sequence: CASSPREGLAEKLFF.

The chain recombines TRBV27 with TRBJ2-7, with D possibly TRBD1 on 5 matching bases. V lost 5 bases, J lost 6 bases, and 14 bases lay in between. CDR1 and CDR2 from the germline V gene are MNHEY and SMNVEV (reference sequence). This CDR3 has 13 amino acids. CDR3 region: CASSLPGKGEQYF. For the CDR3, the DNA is TGTGCCAGCAGTCTACCAGGGAAAGGCGAGCAGTACTTC.

The CDR3 reads CASSYRSVDTEAFF. The CDR3 DNA reads TGTGCCAGCAGTTACCGATCGGTAGACACTGAAGCTTTCTTT. This chain connects TRBV6-5 to TRBJ1-1; D is uncertain. CDR1 and CDR2 (germline): MNHEY, SVGAGI. The CDR3 covers 14 residues. The V end lost 2 bases, the J end lost 3 bases, and 10 bases lay between the germline ends.

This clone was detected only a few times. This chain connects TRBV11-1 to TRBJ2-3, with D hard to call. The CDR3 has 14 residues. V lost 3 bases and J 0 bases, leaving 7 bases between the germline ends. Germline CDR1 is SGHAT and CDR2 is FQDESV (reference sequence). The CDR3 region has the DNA TGTGCCAGCAGCTTGGCGGTTAGCACAGATACGCAGTATTTT. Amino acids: CASSLAVSTDTQYF.

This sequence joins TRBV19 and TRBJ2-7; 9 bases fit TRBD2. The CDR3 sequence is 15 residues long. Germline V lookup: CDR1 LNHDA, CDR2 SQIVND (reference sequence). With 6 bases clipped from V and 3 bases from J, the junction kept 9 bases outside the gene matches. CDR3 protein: CASRSVAGAGYEQYF. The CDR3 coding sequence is TGTGCCAGTAGGTCCGTAGCGGGAGCGGGCTACGAGCAGTACTTC.

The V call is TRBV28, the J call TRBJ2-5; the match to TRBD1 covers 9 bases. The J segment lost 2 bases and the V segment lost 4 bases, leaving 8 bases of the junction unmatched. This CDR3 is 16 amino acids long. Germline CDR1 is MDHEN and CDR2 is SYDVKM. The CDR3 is CASSSPRDREQETQYF. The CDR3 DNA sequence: TGTGCCAGCAGTTCCCCCAGGGACAGGGAGCAAGAGACCCAGTACTTC.

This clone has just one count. The CDR3, as DNA: TGCGCCAGCAGCCAGATACCGGGACAGGGCCCGTTCGAGCAGTACTTC. This codes for CASSQIPGQGPFEQYF. J is TRBJ2-7 and V is TRBV4-1; TRBD1 matches at 9 bases. V was clipped by 3 bases and J by 6 bases; unmatched bases: 12. This CDR3 is built from 16 residues. Germline CDR1 reads MGHRA; CDR2 reads YSYEKL.

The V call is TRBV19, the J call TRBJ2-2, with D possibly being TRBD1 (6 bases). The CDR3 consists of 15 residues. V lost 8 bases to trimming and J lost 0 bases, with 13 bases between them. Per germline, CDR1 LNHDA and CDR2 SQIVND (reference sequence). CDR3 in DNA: TGTGCCAGTTTAAGGGGGACACCGAACACCGGGGAGCTGTTTTTT. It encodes CASLRGTPNTGELFF.

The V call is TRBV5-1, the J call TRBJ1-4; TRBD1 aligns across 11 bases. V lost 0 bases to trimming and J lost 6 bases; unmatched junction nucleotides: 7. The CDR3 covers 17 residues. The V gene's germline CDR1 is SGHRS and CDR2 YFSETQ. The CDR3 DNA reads TGCGCCAGCAGCTTGGCCCCACCGGGACAGGGGGATGAAAAACTGTTTTTT. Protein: CASSLAPPGQGDEKLFF.

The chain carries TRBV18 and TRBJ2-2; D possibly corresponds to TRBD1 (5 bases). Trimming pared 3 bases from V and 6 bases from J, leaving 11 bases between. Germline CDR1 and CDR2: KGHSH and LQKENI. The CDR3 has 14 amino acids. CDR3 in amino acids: CASSPGQRAGELFF. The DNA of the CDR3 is TGTGCCAGCTCACCCGGACAACGGGCCGGGGAGCTGTTTTTT. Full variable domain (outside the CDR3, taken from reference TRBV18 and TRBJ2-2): NAGVMQNPRHLVRRRGQEARLRCSPMKGHSHVYWYRQLPEEGLKFMVYLQKENIIDESGMPKERFSAEFPKEGPSILRIQQVVRGDSAAYFCASSPGQRAGELFFGEGSRLTVL.

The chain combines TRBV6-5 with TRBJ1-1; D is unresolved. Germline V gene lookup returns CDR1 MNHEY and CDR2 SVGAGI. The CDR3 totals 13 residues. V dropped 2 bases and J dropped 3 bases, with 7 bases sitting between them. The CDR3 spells CASSYEGHTEAFF. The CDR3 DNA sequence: TGTGCCAGCAGTTACGAGGGTCACACTGAAGCTTTCTTT.

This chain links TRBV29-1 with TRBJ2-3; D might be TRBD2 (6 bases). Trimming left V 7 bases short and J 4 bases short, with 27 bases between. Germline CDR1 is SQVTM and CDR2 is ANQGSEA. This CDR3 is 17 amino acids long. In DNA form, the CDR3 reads TGCAGCGCCCCGGTCGGGGGTGGGGCCCTCGGCCCAGATACGCAGTATTTT. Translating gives CSAPVGGGALGPDTQYF.

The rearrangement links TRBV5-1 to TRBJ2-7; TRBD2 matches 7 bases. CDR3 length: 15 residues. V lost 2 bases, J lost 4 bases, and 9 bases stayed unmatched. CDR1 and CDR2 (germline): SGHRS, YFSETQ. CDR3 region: CASSFSGRMGYEQYF. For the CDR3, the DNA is TGCGCCAGCAGCTTCTCCGGGAGGATGGGATACGAGCAGTACTTC.

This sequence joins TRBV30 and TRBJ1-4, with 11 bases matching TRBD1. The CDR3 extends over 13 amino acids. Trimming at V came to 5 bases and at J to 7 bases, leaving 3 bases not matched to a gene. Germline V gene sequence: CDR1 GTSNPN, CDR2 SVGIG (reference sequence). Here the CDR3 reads CAWRGQGAEKLFF. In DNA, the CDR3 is TGTGCCTGGCGAGGACAGGGGGCTGAAAAACTGTTTTTT.

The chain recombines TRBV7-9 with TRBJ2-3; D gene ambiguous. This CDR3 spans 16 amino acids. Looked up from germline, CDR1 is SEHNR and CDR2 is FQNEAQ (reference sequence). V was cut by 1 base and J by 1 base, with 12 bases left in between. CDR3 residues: CASSLGFYAGTDTQYF. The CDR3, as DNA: TGTGCCAGCAGCTTAGGATTCTACGCGGGCACAGATACGCAGTATTTT.

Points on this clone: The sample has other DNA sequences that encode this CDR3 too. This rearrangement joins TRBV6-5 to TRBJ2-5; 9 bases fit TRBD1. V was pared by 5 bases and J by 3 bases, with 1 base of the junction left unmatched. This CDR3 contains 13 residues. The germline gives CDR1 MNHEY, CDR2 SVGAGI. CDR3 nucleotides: TGTGCCAGCAGTCGGGACAGGGAAGAGACCCAGTACTTC. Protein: CASSRDREETQYF.

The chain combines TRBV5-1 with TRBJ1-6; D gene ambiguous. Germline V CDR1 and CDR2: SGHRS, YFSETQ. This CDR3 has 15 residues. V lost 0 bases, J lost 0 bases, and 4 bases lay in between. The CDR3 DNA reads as TGCGCCAGCAGCTTGGCTAGCTCCTATAATTCACCCCTCCACTTT. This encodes CASSLASSYNSPLHF.

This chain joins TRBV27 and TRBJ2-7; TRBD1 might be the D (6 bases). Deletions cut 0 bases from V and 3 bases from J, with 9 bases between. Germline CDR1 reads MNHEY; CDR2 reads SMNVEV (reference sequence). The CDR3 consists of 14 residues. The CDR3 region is CASSLSRRGYEQYF. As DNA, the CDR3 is TGTGCCAGCAGTTTATCTCGCAGGGGCTACGAGCAGTACTTC.

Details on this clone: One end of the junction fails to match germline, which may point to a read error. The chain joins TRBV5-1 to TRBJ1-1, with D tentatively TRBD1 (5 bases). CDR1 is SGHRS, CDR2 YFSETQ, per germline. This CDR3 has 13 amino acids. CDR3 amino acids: CASSTTANSEAFF. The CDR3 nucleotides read TGCGCCAGCAGCACGACAGCTAACAGTGAAGCTTTCTTT.

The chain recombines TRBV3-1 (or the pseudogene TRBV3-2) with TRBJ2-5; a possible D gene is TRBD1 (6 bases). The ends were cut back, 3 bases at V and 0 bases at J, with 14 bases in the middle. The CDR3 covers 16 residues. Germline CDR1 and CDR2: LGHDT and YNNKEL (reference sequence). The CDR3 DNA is TGTGCCAGCAGCCATGACCCGGGACAACACCAAGAGACCCAGTACTTC. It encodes CASSHDPGQHQETQYF.